These 15 T cell receptor beta chains came from one sample sequenced in a study of early T cells in non-severe SARS-CoV-2 infection. TCRdb fed the 5' RACE reads into MiXCR, producing one record per CDR3 protein. This sample has tens of thousands of distinct CDR3 sequences, with just over 8% found just once. The sequenced sample consisted of whole blood. All receptors derive from an adult who was a healthcare worker with PCR-confirmed SARS-CoV-2 infection or an uninfected control (not recorded which).

This clonotype occurred many times. The chain recombines TRBV5-1 with TRBJ2-3, with D tentatively TRBD2 (6 bases). Germline V gives CDR1 SGHRS, CDR2 YFSETQ. Deletions cut 4 bases from V and 13 bases from J, with 25 bases between. The CDR3 runs to 15 residues. The CDR3 DNA is TGCGCCAGCAGCCCGGGAAGCGGGTCGTCGCATAGAGAGTATTTT. Translating it yields CASSPGSGSSHREYF. Full variable domain (rest looked up from reference TRBV5-1 and TRBJ2-3): KAGVTQTPRYLIKTRGQQVTLSCSPISGHRSVSWYQQTPGQGLQFLFEYFSETQRNKGNFPGRFSGRQFSNSRSEMNVSTLELGDSALYLCASSPGSGSSHREYFGPGTRLTVL.

This clonotype was seen at least ten times. V usage is TRBV6-6 and J usage is TRBJ2-7; D uncertain. Trimming pared 5 bases from V and 0 bases from J, leaving 11 bases between. This CDR3 region has 14 residues. In germline, CDR1 is MNHNY, CDR2 SVGAGI (reference sequence). The CDR3 here is CASSMDPGSYEQYF. CDR3 nucleotide sequence: TGTGCCAGCAGTATGGACCCCGGCTCCTACGAGCAGTACTTC.

This clonotype was observed a few times. V usage is TRBV2 and J usage is TRBJ2-5; D is possibly TRBD2 (5 bases). Deletions cut 7 bases from V and 3 bases from J, with 15 bases between. The CDR3 is made up of 14 amino acids. Germline CDR1 and CDR2: SNHLY and FYNNEI. The CDR3 loop reads CASIFPGGEETQYF. DNA of the CDR3: TGTGCCAGCATTTTCCCCGGAGGAGAAGAGACCCAGTACTTC.

In this sample, this clonotype turned up many times. The chain employs TRBV3-1 and TRBJ1-4; D ambiguous. Germline V gene sequence: CDR1 LGHDT, CDR2 YNNKEL (reference sequence). With 2 bases removed from V and 7 bases from J, the gap between germline ends came to 8 bases. The length of the CDR3 is 13 residues. The DNA for the CDR3 is TGTGCCAGCAGCCAACTGAGCGGTGAAAAACTGTTTTTT. This sequence encodes CASSQLSGEKLFF.

This clonotype was counted a few times. This sequence joins TRBV20-1 and TRBJ2-7, with 9 bases fitting TRBD1. V shed 4 bases, J shed 1 base, and the junction held 8 bases outside the gene matches. Germline V gene data show CDR1 as DFQATT and CDR2 as SNEGSKA (reference sequence). The CDR3 has 15 residues. The CDR3 protein is CSATDRDRASYEQYF. CDR3 DNA: TGCAGTGCTACCGACAGGGACAGGGCATCCTACGAGCAGTACTTC.

The chain uses TRBV24-1 and TRBJ2-1; 9 positions agree with TRBD2. The CDR3 runs 15 residues. Per germline, CDR1 KGHDR and CDR2 SFDVKD. The V gene end was trimmed by 3 bases and the J gene end by 4 bases; junction bases not matched to a gene: 3. The CDR3 DNA is TGTGCCACCAGTGATGCGGGGGGGTTGTACAATGAGCAGTTCTTC. It translates to CATSDAGGLYNEQFF.

This clonotype has a count of ten or more. The rearrangement joins TRBV19 to TRBJ2-1; D tentatively fits TRBD1 or TRBD2 (6 bases each). CDR1 is LNHDA and CDR2 is SQIVND in the germline V gene (reference sequence). CDR3 length: 14 amino acids. V shed 1 base and J shed 9 bases, with 13 bases lying between them. DNA of the CDR3: TGTGCCAGTAGTATAGTCAGGGGACTGGCTGAGCAGTTCTTC. It encodes CASSIVRGLAEQFF.

This clonotype was observed at least ten times. The chain recombines TRBV11-3 with TRBJ2-1; D is unresolved. This CDR3 comprises 13 residues. Germline V gives CDR1 SGHNT, CDR2 YENEEA. Trimming removed 5 bases from V and 5 bases from J, with 10 bases in between. CDR3 sequence (DNA): TGTGCCAGCAGCATGGGAATCAACAATGAGCAGTTCTTC. This gives the protein CASSMGINNEQFF.

The table lists this clonotype with many counts. This chain joins TRBV5-4 and TRBJ1-1, with 7 bases that match TRBD1. The CDR3 is 14 amino acids. In germline, CDR1 is SGHNT, CDR2 YYREEE (reference sequence). V was clipped by 3 bases and J by 4 bases; unmatched bases: 6. This CDR3 is CASSSDRRGTEAFF. In DNA, the CDR3 is TGTGCCAGCAGCTCGGACAGGAGAGGCACTGAAGCTTTCTTT.

In this sample, this clonotype turned up a few times. The DNA of the CDR3 is TGTGCCAGCAGCCTTGACATTGGAGCTAACTATGGCTACACCTTC. Its protein product is CASSLDIGANYGYTF. The chain joins TRBV7-9 to TRBJ1-2; D not resolved. The CDR3 is 15 residues long. The V end lost 5 bases, the J end lost 0 bases, and 13 bases lay between the germline ends. CDR1 and CDR2 (germline): SEHNR, FQNEAQ (reference sequence).

The chain employs TRBV20-1 and TRBJ1-2; TRBD1 might be the D (6 bases). Germline V gene lookup returns CDR1 DFQATT and CDR2 SNEGSKA (reference sequence). V lost 0 bases, J lost 3 bases, and 14 bases lay in between. The CDR3 has 15 residues. The CDR3 DNA reads TGCAGTGCTAGAGATCAGTGGACAGATCACTATGGCTACACCTTC. As protein: CSARDQWTDHYGYTF.

This clonotype has a handful of counts. The J gene is TRBJ2-7, the V gene TRBV5-1; 7 bases are a match to TRBD2. The CDR3 has 16 amino acids. Germline V lookup: CDR1 SGHRS, CDR2 YFSETQ. Germline trimming cut 7 bases from V and 7 bases from J; bases unmatched to any gene: 20. CDR3 nucleotide sequence: TGCGCCAGCGCAACTCAAGGCGGGGGAGCTTTTGGGGAGCAGTACTTC. Protein: CASATQGGGAFGEQYF.

This clonotype was counted many times. The rearrangement links TRBV10-2 to TRBJ1-1; weak D call: TRBD1 (6 bases). This CDR3 is 13 amino acids long. The V end lost 5 bases, the J end lost 1 base, and 8 bases lay between the germline ends. The V gene's germline CDR1 is WSHSY and CDR2 SAAADI. CDR3 amino acids: CASSIQGNTEAFF. CDR3 in DNA: TGCGCCAGCAGTATACAGGGGAACACTGAAGCTTTCTTT.

The V gene is TRBV4-3, the J gene TRBJ2-2; TRBD1 matches at 7 bases. With 1 base clipped from V and 8 bases from J, the junction kept 4 bases outside the gene matches. The CDR3 extends over 14 amino acids. Germline V lookup: CDR1 LGHNA, CDR2 YSLEER. The CDR3 region has the DNA TGCGCCAGCAGCCAAGCCGCCAGGGGGGGGGAGCTGTTTTTT. Translated, it gives CASSQAARGGELFF.

This clonotype was observed a single time. The rearrangement uses TRBV7-2 and TRBJ1-1; D may be TRBD1 (6 bases). Per the germline V gene, CDR1 is SGHTA and CDR2 is FQGNSA. CDR3 size: 13 residues. Trimming took off 5 bases at V and 4 bases at J, with 11 bases between the two ends. The CDR3 spells CASSTQQGTEAFF. CDR3 coding DNA: TGTGCCAGCAGCACTCAACAGGGCACTGAAGCTTTCTTT. The full variable domain, its missing parts supplied by reference TRBV7-2 and TRBJ1-1, is GAGVSQSPSNKVTEKGKDVELRCDPISGHTALYWYRQSLGQGLEFLIYFQGNSAPDKSGLPSDRFSAERTGGSVSTLTIQRTQQEDSAVYLCASSTQQGTEAFFGQGTRLTVV.